Listed below are T cell receptor beta chains from one sample, sequenced in a study of radiotherapy plus CTLA-4 blockade in lung cancer. Assay used: immunoSEQ multiplex PCR; TCRdb lists only in-frame clones, some missing. The table has 60,000 to 65,000 clones, approximately 77% seen once. Sequences were derived from peripheral blood, sampled from a patient treated with radiotherapy plus ipilimumab. These receptors all stem from a human donor with non-small cell lung cancer who had a complete response to radiotherapy plus ipilimumab. CDR3s include the opening cysteine and the closing phenylalanine or tryptophan. D genes are given only for firm matches. Rows give clone size only sometimes, using once, few, many, or a class for an expanded clone.

CDR3aa	CDR3nt	d_gene	v_gene	j_gene	abundance
CASSARLAGDYEQYF	TGTGCCAGCAGCGCGAGACTAGCGGGGGACTACGAGCAGTACTTC	TRBD2	TRBV13	TRBJ2-7	few
CASRTSSGRAGGYTF	TGTGCCAGCCGAACCTCCTCCGGCAGGGCGGGTGGCTACACCTTC	NA	TRBV6-5	TRBJ1-2	once
CASSDPSGNGYTF	TGTGCCAGCAGTGATCCTTCAGGGAATGGCTACACCTTC	NA	TRBV2	TRBJ1-2	NA
CASSFVGLGKATGDRGDPRPQHF	TGTGCCAGCAGTTTTGTGGGGTTGGGTAAGGCAACGGGTGACAGGGGGGACCCACGGCCCCAGCATTTT	TRBD1	TRBV27	TRBJ1-5	NA
CASTHGALEAFF	TGTGCCAGCACCCACGGGGCCCTTGAAGCTTTCTTT	NA	TRBV6-4	TRBJ1-1	NA
CASSRGQGVSYGYTF	TGTGCCAGCAGTCGCGGACAGGGAGTGTCCTATGGCTACACCTTC	TRBD1	TRBV6-1	TRBJ1-2	NA
CSVSGGQQPQHF	TGCAGCGTATCGGGGGGTCAACAGCCCCAGCATTTT	NA	TRBV29-1	TRBJ1-5	NA
CASSFPGLALETKNIQYF	TGTGCCAGCAGCTTTCCGGGACTAGCGTTAGAAACCAAAAACATTCAGTACTTC	TRBD2	TRBV11-3	TRBJ2-4	NA
CASRRDTLTRNYGYTF	TGTGCCAGCAGGAGGGACACCTTAACGAGGAACTATGGCTACACCTTC	NA	TRBV7-2	TRBJ1-2	NA
CASILTGYFGNTIYF	TGTGCCAGCATTCTGACAGGGTATTTTGGAAACACCATATATTTT	TRBD1	TRBV6-1	TRBJ1-3	NA